This record concerns one TCR beta chain sequence. TCRdb's copy holds only in-frame clones and misses some; the assay was immunoSEQ multiplex PCR. The table lists 330,000 or so clones, under 70% of them singletons. Looked up from germline, CDR1 is MNHEY and CDR2 is SVGAGI. The CDR3 extends over 8 amino acids. The data derive from a study of cytotoxic CD8 clonotypes in ibrutinib-treated CLL. The chain recombines TRBV6-5 with TRBJ2-7, with a possible D match to TRBD2 (5 bases). Specimen: PBMCs, collected after 36 months of ibrutinib treatment. This receptor was taken from a human donor with chronic lymphocytic leukemia. CDR3 DNA: TGTGCCGCACCTAGGACTCGGGTC. Translating it yields CAAPRTRV.